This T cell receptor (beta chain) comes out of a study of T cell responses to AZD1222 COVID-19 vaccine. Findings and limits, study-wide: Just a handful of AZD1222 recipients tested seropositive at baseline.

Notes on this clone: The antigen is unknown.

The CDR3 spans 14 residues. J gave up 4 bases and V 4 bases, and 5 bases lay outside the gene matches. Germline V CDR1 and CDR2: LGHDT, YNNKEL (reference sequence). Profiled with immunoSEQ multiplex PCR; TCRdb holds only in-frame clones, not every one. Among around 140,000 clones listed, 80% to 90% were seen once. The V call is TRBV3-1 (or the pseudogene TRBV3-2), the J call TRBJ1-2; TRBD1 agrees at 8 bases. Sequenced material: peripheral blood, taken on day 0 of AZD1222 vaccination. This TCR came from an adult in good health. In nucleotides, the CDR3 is TGTGCCAGCAGCCGTGGACAGGGCGTCTATGGCTACACCTTC. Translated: CASSRGQGVYGYTF.